This TCR beta chain was profiled in a study of T cell responses to AZD1222 COVID-19 vaccine. Regarding the study as a whole: Spike-specific TCR repertoires showed rising breadth and depth after two AZD1222 doses. Sampling that yielded the repertoires occurred only after the peak T cell response. CD4 TCRs covered the whole spike, strongest at regions 160-218 and 743-854.

Concerning this clone itself: The antigen is not known.

This table comes from immunoSEQ multiplex PCR, and its TCRdb copy is limited to in-frame clones, with some not included. Among about 89,000 clones listed, about 89% were seen once. Germline V gene data show CDR1 as SGHTA and CDR2 as FQGTGA. The CDR3 has 15 amino acids. V lost 10 bases and J lost 2; bases outside the gene matches: 13. This receptor was identified in an adult who received the AZD1222 COVID-19 vaccine. This sequence joins TRBV7-3 and TRBJ2-7; 8 bases agree with TRBD1. The starting material was peripheral blood, obtained 28 days after the second AZD1222 dose. The chain's CDR3 is CANPRRTGTPYEQYF. In DNA, the CDR3 is TGTGCCAACCCCCGCCGGACAGGGACACCCTACGAGCAGTACTTC.